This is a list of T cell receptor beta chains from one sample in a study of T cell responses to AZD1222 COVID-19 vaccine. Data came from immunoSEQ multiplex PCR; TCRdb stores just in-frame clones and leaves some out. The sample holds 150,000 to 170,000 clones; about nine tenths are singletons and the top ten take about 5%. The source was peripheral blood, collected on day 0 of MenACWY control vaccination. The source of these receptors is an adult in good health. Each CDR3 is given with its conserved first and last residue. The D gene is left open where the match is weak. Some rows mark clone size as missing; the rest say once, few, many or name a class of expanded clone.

DNA: TGTGCCAGTAGTCAACAGGGGCCCAATCAGCCCCAGCATTTT; CDR3: CASSQQGPNQPQHF; V: TRBV19; D: TRBD1; size: once; J: TRBJ1-5
DNA: TGCAGCGTTGCGACAGGGGGCTACGAGCAGTACTTC; CDR3: CSVATGGYEQYF; V: TRBV29-1; D: TRBD1; size: once; J: TRBJ2-7
DNA: TGTGCCAGCTCTCTAGCGGGCCAACTTTACAATGAGCAGTTCTTC; CDR3: CASSLAGQLYNEQFF; V: TRBV7-3; D: TRBD2; size: -; J: TRBJ2-1
DNA: TGTGCCAGTAGTATGGGGACTAGCGGGAGGGTTCCCTACGAGCAGTACTTC; CDR3: CASSMGTSGRVPYEQYF; V: TRBV19; D: TRBD2; size: -; J: TRBJ2-7
DNA: TGTGCCAGCAGGCCCCGCGGGCCCTATAATTCACCCCTCCACTTT; CDR3: CASRPRGPYNSPLHF; V: TRBV27; D: -; size: -; J: TRBJ1-6
DNA: TGCGCCAGCAGCTTGGCCGGGGACGGAGTAAGGAATGAGCAGTTCTTC; CDR3: CASSLAGDGVRNEQFF; V: TRBV5-1; D: -; size: -; J: TRBJ2-1
DNA: TGTGCCAGCAGCAAATCCGCTCGGGAGAGCTCTGGAAACACCATATATTTT; CDR3: CASSKSARESSGNTIYF; V: TRBV7-9; D: -; size: -; J: TRBJ1-3
DNA: TGTGCCAGCAGTGACAGGGGGCCGGAGACCCAGTACTTC; CDR3: CASSDRGPETQYF; V: TRBV2; D: TRBD1; size: -; J: TRBJ2-5
DNA: TGTGCCTGGAGTGGAGGCTCTGGGGCCAACGTCCTGACTTTC; CDR3: CAWSGGSGANVLTF; V: TRBV30; D: -; size: once; J: TRBJ2-6
DNA: TGTGCCATCAGTGAGTCCGGGGTAGGTGGCTACACCTTC; CDR3: CAISESGVGGYTF; V: TRBV10-3; D: -; size: -; J: TRBJ1-2
DNA: TGTGCCAGCAGTGGCCTGGGGGGTGATGAAAAACTGTTTTTT; CDR3: CASSGLGGDEKLFF; V: TRBV27; D: -; size: few; J: TRBJ1-4
DNA: TGTGCCAGCTGTTTTCGGGGGAAGCCCTACGAGCAGTACTTC; CDR3: CASCFRGKPYEQYF; V: TRBV3-1/TRBV3-2; D: -; size: -; J: TRBJ2-7
DNA: TGCGCCAGCAGCCGGGTCGAGACAGGGACTAATGAAAAACTGTTTTTT; CDR3: CASSRVETGTNEKLFF; V: TRBV5-1; D: TRBD1; size: -; J: TRBJ1-4
DNA: TGTGCCAGCAGCCAAGATCCCACCCCTATCTATGGCTACACCTTC; CDR3: CASSQDPTPIYGYTF; V: TRBV4-2; D: -; size: -; J: TRBJ1-2
DNA: TGTGCCAGCAGCTTACATTGGGAGGGCCTGGGGTCTGGAAACACCATATATTTT; CDR3: CASSLHWEGLGSGNTIYF; V: TRBV11-3; D: -; size: -; J: TRBJ1-3
DNA: TGTGCCAGTAGTATACTGGGGGGTGAAGCTTTCTTT; CDR3: CASSILGGEAFF; V: TRBV19; D: -; size: -; J: TRBJ1-1
DNA: TGTGCCAGCAGCTTAGTGAGCATTGACACTGAAGCTTTCTTT; CDR3: CASSLVSIDTEAFF; V: TRBV7-2; D: -; size: -; J: TRBJ1-1
DNA: TGTGCCAGTAGTATTTTCGGGCCCGGGGAGCTGTTTTTT; CDR3: CASSIFGPGELFF; V: TRBV19; D: -; size: -; J: TRBJ2-2
DNA: TGTGCCAGTAGTATTGGAGGGGGGCGGAATGAAAAACTGTTTTTT; CDR3: CASSIGGGRNEKLFF; V: TRBV19; D: -; size: -; J: TRBJ1-4
DNA: TGTGCCAGCAGCGTCGCAGGGCTCGGTGCTGAAGCTTTCTTT; CDR3: CASSVAGLGAEAFF; V: TRBV9; D: -; size: -; J: TRBJ1-1
DNA: TGTGCCAGCAGTTTAATAGCAGCCGACGGGGAGCTGTTTTTT; CDR3: CASSLIAADGELFF; V: TRBV27; D: -; size: -; J: TRBJ2-2
DNA: TGTGCCAGCAGCTTAACGGGCCAAAGCTTCCCTAGCACAGATACGCAGTATTTT; CDR3: CASSLTGQSFPSTDTQYF; V: TRBV7-3; D: -; size: -; J: TRBJ2-3
DNA: TGTGCCTGGAGCCCGGGGGTTGCAACTAATGAAAAACTGTTTTTT; CDR3: CAWSPGVATNEKLFF; V: TRBV30; D: -; size: -; J: TRBJ1-4
DNA: TGTGCCAGCAGCTTAGTAGCGGGGTTTCTAGCCAAAAACATTCAGTACTTC; CDR3: CASSLVAGFLAKNIQYF; V: TRBV13; D: TRBD2; size: -; J: TRBJ2-4
DNA: TGCGCCAGTACCAATCAGCCCCAGCATTTT; CDR3: CASTNQPQHF; V: TRBV10-1; D: -; size: -; J: TRBJ1-5
DNA: TGCAGCGGGACCCAGCGGGGGGAATCCAATGAGCAGTTCTTC; CDR3: CSGTQRGESNEQFF; V: TRBV29-1; D: TRBD2; size: -; J: TRBJ2-1
DNA: TGTGCCAGTAGTATGAGCCACAAGGGGGTAAGGGTAACTGAAGCTTTCTTT; CDR3: CASSMSHKGVRVTEAFF; V: TRBV19; D: -; size: -; J: TRBJ1-1
DNA: TGTGCCAGCAGCCGGGGGGGTGGAGGGACTGAAGCTTTCTTT; CDR3: CASSRGGGGTEAFF; V: TRBV3-1/TRBV3-2; D: -; size: -; J: TRBJ1-1
DNA: TGTGCCAGTAGTATGGGGCTCCTCACAGATACGCAGTATTTT; CDR3: CASSMGLLTDTQYF; V: TRBV19; D: -; size: -; J: TRBJ2-3
DNA: TGTGCCAGCTCCCCCCCCCACAGGGAGTCGGGCACTGAAGCTTTCTTT; CDR3: CASSPPHRESGTEAFF; V: TRBV18; D: -; size: once; J: TRBJ1-1
DNA: TGTGCCAGCAGCTTGGCCCCAGCGGGCGGGGAGCTGTTTTTT; CDR3: CASSLAPAGGELFF; V: TRBV11-2; D: -; size: -; J: TRBJ2-2
DNA: TGTGCCAGTAGTATAGAGGGCGTGAACACTGAAGCTTTCTTT; CDR3: CASSIEGVNTEAFF; V: TRBV19; D: -; size: few; J: TRBJ1-1
DNA: TGCGCCAGCAGCTGGATGGGGGTCAACACCGGGGAGCTGTTTTTT; CDR3: CASSWMGVNTGELFF; V: TRBV5-1; D: -; size: -; J: TRBJ2-2
DNA: TGCAGTGCTAGTACCAGGACACTGAATGAAAAACTGTTTTTT; CDR3: CSASTRTLNEKLFF; V: TRBV20-1; D: -; size: -; J: TRBJ1-4
DNA: TGTGCCAGCAGCGAGATGACAGGGAGCCGCTACGAGCAGTACTTC; CDR3: CASSEMTGSRYEQYF; V: TRBV11-3; D: TRBD1; size: -; J: TRBJ2-7
DNA: TGTGCCAGTAGTGGTAAAGAACCATCGTCCTACAATGAGCAGTTCTTC; CDR3: CASSGKEPSSYNEQFF; V: TRBV19; D: -; size: -; J: TRBJ2-1
DNA: TGTGCCAGCAGCTCCCCATCACAGGGGAACACTGAAGCTTTCTTT; CDR3: CASSSPSQGNTEAFF; V: TRBV5-4; D: -; size: once; J: TRBJ1-1
DNA: TGTGCCAGCTCACCACTGCCAGGGAGGAACACTGAAGCTTTCTTT; CDR3: CASSPLPGRNTEAFF; V: TRBV18; D: -; size: -; J: TRBJ1-1
DNA: TGTGCCAGCACCCAAGGGACAGTCCTCCTTGAAGCTTTCTTT; CDR3: CASTQGTVLLEAFF; V: TRBV6-5; D: TRBD1; size: -; J: TRBJ1-1
DNA: TGCGCCAGCAGCCAAGATATGGGAGAGGACACTGAAGCTTTCTTT; CDR3: CASSQDMGEDTEAFF; V: TRBV4-1; D: -; size: -; J: TRBJ1-1
DNA: TGTGCCAGTAGTATATGGGGACAGGGCCTAAGAAATGGCTACACCTTC; CDR3: CASSIWGQGLRNGYTF; V: TRBV19; D: TRBD1; size: -; J: TRBJ1-2
DNA: TGTGCCAGCAGCCAAGGCCGACCGAGGCTAGACCCTCCGAAGGAGCAGTACTTC; CDR3: CASSQGRPRLDPPKEQYF; V: TRBV3-1/TRBV3-2; D: -; size: -; J: TRBJ2-7
DNA: TGTGCCAGCAGCCAATTCCCCCGGGGTGGGCAGCCCCAGCATTTT; CDR3: CASSQFPRGGQPQHF; V: TRBV5-5; D: -; size: -; J: TRBJ1-5
DNA: TGCAGCGTTGAACCAGGGATCCTAGCTAACTATGGCTACACCTTC; CDR3: CSVEPGILANYGYTF; V: TRBV29-1; D: -; size: -; J: TRBJ1-2